The 5 T cell receptor beta chains below all came from one sample that was sequenced in a study of early T cells in non-severe SARS-CoV-2 infection. TCRdb processed the 5' RACE reads anew with MiXCR; each CDR3 protein has one entry. This table holds tens of thousands of distinct CDR3 sequences, 4.5% to 5% found once. Sequenced material: whole blood. The origin of the receptors is an adult who was a healthcare worker with PCR-confirmed SARS-CoV-2 infection or an uninfected control (not recorded which).

This clonotype was found a few times. The chain uses TRBV6-6 and TRBJ2-1, with TRBD2 identical over 14 bases. Looked up from germline, CDR1 is MNHNY and CDR2 is SVGAGI (reference sequence). V lost 6 bases, J lost 7 bases, and 2 bases stayed unmatched. This CDR3 region has 14 residues. CDR3 sequence (DNA): TGTGCCAGCAGCAGGACTAGCGGGGGGAATGAGCAGTTCTTC. Translation gives CASSRTSGGNEQFF.

This clonotype occurred many times. This chain connects TRBV4-3 to TRBJ2-5, with 8 bases lining up with TRBD1. The V segment lost 2 bases and the J segment 0 bases; nucleotides outside the gene matches: 5. Germline V gives CDR1 LGHNA, CDR2 YSLEER. The CDR3 runs to 16 residues. In DNA form, the CDR3 reads TGCGCCAGCAGCCAATACGGACAGGGACACCAAGAGACCCAGTACTTC. Translated, it gives CASSQYGQGHQETQYF.

This clonotype came up many times. The rearrangement links TRBV11-2 to TRBJ2-7; perhaps D is TRBD1 or TRBD2 (5 bases each). The CDR3 has 13 amino acids. With 6 bases removed from V and 2 bases from J, the gap between germline ends came to 11 bases. The V gene's germline CDR1 is SGHAT and CDR2 FQNNGV. The CDR3, as DNA: TGTGCCAGCAGTACCGGGACGACCTACGAGCAGTACTTC. Amino acids: CASSTGTTYEQYF.

This clonotype was picked up many times. The chain combines TRBV12-3 or TRBV12-4 with TRBJ2-7; D call uncertain. The V end lost 4 bases, the J end lost 3 bases, and 13 bases lay between the germline ends. The CDR3 spans 14 residues. The CDR3 here is CASSSWSTNYEQYF. The CDR3 DNA reads TGTGCCAGCAGTTCCTGGTCAACGAACTACGAGCAGTACTTC.

This clonotype was counted many times. J is TRBJ1-1 and V is TRBV24-1; D is unclear. Germline V gives CDR1 KGHDR, CDR2 SFDVKD. The CDR3 covers 13 residues. The ends were cut back, 4 bases at V and 0 bases at J, with 5 bases in the middle. The CDR3: CATSDRMNTEAFF. CDR3 DNA sequence: TGTGCCACCAGTGACCGTATGAACACTGAAGCTTTCTTT.